Sequencing of this T cell receptor beta chain was carried out in a study of blood T cell repertoires in COVID-19. Turning to the study itself: Samples representing acute and convalescent COVID-19 were sourced from the United States, Italy and Spain.

Assay: immunoSEQ multiplex PCR; the TCRdb copy retains only in-frame clones and omits some. The table lists about 270,000 clones, around 93% of them singletons. V was shortened by 1 base and J by 6 bases, with 10 bases between the two germline ends. The CDR3 loop spans 14 amino acids. Germline CDR1 reads SNHLY; CDR2 reads FYNNEI. Cohort placement rested on clinical history that participants reported themselves. This sequence originates from a man aged 40-49 years who had been exposed to COVID-19. The chain couples TRBV2 to TRBJ1-5; D possibly corresponds to TRBD1 (5 bases). The material sequenced was PBMCs or T cells enriched from blood (not recorded which). The CDR3 region has the DNA TGTGCCAGCAGTGAAGTAGGTAGGGGTCAGCCCCAGCATTTT. It specifies CASSEVGRGQPQHF.